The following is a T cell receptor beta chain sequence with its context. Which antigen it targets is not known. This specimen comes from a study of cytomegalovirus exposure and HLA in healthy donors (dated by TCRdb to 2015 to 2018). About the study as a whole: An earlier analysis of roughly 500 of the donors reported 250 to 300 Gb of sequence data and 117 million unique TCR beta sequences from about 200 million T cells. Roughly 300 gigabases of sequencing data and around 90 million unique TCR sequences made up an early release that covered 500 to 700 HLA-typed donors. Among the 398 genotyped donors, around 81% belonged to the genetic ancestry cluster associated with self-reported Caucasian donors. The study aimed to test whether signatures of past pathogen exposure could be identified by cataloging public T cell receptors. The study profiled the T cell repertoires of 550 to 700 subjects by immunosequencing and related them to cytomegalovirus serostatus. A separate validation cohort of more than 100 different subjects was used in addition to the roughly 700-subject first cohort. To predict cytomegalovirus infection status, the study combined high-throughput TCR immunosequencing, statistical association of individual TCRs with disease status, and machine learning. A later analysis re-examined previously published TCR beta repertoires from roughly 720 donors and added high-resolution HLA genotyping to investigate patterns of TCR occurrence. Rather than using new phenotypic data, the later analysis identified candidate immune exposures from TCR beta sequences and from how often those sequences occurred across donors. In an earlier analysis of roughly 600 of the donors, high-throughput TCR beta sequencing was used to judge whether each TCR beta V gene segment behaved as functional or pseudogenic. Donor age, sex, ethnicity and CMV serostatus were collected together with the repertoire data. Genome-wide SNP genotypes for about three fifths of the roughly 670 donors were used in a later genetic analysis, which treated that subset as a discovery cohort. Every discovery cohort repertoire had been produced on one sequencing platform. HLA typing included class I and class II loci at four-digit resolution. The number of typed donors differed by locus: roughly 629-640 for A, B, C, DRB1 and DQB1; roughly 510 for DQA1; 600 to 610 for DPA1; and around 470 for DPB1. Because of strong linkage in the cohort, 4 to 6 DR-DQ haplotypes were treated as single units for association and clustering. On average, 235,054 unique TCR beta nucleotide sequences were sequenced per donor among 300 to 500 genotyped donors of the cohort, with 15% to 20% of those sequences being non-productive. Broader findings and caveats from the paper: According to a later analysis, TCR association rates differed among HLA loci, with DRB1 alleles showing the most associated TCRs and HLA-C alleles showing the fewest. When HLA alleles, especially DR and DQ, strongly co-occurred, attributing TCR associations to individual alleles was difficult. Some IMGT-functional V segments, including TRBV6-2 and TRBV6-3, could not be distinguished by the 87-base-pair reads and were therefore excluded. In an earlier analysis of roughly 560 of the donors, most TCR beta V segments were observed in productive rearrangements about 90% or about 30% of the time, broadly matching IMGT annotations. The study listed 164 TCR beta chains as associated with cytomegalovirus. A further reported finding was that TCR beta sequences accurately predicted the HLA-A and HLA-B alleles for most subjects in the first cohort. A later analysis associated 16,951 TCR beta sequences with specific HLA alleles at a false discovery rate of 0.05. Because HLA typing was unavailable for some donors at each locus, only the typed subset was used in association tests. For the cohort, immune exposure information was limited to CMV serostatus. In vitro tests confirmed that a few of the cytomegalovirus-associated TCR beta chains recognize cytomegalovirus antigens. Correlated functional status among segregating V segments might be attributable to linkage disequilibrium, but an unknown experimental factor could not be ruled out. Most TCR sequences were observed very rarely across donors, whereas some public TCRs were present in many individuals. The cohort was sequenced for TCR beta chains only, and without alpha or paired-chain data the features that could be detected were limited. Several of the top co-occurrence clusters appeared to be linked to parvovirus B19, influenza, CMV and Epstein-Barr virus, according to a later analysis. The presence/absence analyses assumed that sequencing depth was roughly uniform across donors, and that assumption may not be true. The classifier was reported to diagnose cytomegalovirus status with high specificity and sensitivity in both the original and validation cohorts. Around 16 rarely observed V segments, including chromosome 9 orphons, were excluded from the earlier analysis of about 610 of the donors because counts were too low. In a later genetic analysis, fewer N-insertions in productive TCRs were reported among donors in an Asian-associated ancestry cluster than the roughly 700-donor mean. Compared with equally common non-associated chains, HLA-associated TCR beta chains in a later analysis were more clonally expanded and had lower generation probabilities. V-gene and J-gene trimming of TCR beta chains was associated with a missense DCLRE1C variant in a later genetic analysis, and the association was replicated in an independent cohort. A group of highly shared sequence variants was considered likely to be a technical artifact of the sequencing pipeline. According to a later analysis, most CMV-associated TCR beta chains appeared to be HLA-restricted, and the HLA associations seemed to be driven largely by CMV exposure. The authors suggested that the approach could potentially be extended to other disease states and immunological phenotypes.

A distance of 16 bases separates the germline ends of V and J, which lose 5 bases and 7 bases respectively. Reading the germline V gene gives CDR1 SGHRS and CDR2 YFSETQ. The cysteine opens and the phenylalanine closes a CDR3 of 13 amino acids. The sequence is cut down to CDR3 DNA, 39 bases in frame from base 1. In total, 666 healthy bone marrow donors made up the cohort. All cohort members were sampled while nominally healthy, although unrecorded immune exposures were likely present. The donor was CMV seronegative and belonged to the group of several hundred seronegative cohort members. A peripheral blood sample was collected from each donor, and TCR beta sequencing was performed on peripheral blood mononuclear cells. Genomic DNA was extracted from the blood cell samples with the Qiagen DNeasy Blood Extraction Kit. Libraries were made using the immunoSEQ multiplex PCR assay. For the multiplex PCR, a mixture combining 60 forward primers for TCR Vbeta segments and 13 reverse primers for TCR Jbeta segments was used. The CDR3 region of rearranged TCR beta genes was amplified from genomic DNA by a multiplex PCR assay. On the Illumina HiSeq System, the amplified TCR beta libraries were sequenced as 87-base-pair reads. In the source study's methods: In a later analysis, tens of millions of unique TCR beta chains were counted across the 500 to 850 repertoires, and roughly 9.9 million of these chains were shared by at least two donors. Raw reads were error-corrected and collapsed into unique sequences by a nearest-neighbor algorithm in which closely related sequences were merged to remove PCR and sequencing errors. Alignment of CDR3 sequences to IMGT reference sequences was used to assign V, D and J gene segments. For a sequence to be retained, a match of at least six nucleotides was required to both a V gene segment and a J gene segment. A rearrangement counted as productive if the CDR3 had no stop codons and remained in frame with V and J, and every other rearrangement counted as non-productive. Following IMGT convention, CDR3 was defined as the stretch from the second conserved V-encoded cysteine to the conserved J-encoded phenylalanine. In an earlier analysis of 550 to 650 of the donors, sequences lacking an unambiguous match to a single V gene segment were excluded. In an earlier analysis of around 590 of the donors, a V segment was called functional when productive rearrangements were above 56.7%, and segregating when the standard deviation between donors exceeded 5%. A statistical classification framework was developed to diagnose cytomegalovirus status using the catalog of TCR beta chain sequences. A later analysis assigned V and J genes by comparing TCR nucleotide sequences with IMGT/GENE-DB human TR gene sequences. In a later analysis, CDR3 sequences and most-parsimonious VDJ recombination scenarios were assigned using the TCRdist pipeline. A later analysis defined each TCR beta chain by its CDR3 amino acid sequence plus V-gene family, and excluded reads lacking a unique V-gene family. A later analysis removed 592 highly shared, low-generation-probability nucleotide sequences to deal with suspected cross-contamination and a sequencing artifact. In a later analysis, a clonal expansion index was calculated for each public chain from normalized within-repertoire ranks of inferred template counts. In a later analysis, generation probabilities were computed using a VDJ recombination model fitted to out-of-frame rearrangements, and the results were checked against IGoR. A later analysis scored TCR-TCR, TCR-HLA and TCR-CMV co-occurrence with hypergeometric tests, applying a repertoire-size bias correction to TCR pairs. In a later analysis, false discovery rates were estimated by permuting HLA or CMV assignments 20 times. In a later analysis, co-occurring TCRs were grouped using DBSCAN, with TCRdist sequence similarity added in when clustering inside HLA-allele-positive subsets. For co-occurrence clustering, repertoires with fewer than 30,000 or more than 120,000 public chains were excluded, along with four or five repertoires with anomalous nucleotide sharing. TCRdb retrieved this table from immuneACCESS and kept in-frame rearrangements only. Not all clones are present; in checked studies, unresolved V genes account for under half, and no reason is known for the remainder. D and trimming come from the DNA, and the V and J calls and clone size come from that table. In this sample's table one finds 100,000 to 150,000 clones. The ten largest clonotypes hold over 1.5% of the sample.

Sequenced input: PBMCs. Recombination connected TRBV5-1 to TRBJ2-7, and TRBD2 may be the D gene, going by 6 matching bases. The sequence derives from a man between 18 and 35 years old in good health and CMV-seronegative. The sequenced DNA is TGCGCCAGCAGGAGAATTATCGGGGGTGAGCAGTACTTC. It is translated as CASRRIIGGEQYF.